These 25 T cell receptor beta chains share one sample of origin, sequenced in a study of cytomegalovirus exposure and HLA in healthy donors. The method was immunoSEQ multiplex PCR; TCRdb's version includes in-frame clones alone and lacks a portion of them. The repertoire holds approximately 170,000 clones, with less than 95% as singletons. The sample comprised PBMCs. The receptor set was obtained from a woman aged 18-35 years in good health and CMV-seropositive.

This chain uses TRBV10-3 with TRBJ1-2; no clear D. Trimming shortened V by 8 bases and J by 0 bases, and 7 bases separated the two germline ends. Germline CDR1 ENHRY, CDR2 SYGVKD. This CDR3 has 12 amino acids. The CDR3 DNA is TGTGCCATCTCCCCGTCTAACTATGGCTACACCTTC. Its translation is CAISPSNYGYTF.

This clone appeared a few times. Distinct nucleotide sequences in the sample also encode this CDR3. The chain uses TRBV19 and TRBJ1-1; D may be TRBD1 (6 bases). The V gene's germline CDR1 is LNHDA and CDR2 SQIVND (reference sequence). V was trimmed by 6 bases and J by 1 base, leaving 15 bases between them. This CDR3 comprises 15 residues. In DNA, the CDR3 is TGTGCCAGTAGCGACCCCAGGGGACCGAACACTGAAGCTTTCTTT. It translates to CASSDPRGPNTEAFF.

The chain employs TRBV19 and TRBJ2-5, with D possibly matching TRBD1 (6 bases). V was pared by 5 bases and J by 5 bases, with 21 bases between. CDR1 is LNHDA, CDR2 SQIVND, per germline (reference sequence). The CDR3 consists of 16 residues. The CDR3 reads CASSAYGTKVPETQYF. The CDR3 DNA reads as TGTGCCAGTAGTGCCTACGGGACAAAGGTCCCCGAGACCCAGTACTTC.

A few counts support this clone. CDR3 amino acids: CASSSLAVLYEQYF. DNA for the CDR3: TGTGCCAGCAGCTCTCTAGCGGTCCTCTACGAGCAGTACTTC. The J gene is TRBJ2-7, the V gene TRBV7-9; 7 bases align to TRBD2. The germline CDR1 and CDR2 sequences are SEHNR and FQNEAQ (reference sequence). V lost 4 bases to trimming and J lost 3 bases; unmatched junction nucleotides: 6. The length of the CDR3 is 14 residues.

The J gene is TRBJ2-2, the V gene TRBV19; 8 nucleotides align to TRBD1. This CDR3 has 16 residues. Trimming at V came to 1 base and at J to 2 bases, leaving 3 bases not matched to a gene. The germline V gene has CDR1 LNHDA and CDR2 SQIVND (reference sequence). The CDR3 is CASSIGTGRNTGELFF. The CDR3 DNA sequence: TGTGCCAGTAGTATAGGGACAGGGCGCAACACCGGGGAGCTGTTTTTT.

The chain carries TRBV7-3 and TRBJ2-1; D call uncertain. Germline V gene data show CDR1 as SGHTA and CDR2 as FQGTGA. V shed 1 base and J shed 6 bases, with 10 bases lying between them. The length of the CDR3 is 14 residues. The CDR3 DNA reads as TGTGCCAGCAGCTTAAGTGGTAGAACCAATGAGCAGTTCTTC. Translating gives CASSLSGRTNEQFF.

This clone occurred once. The chain carries TRBV5-6 and TRBJ2-7; D call uncertain. The V gene lost 4 bases and the J gene lost 4 bases, with 21 bases spanning the gap. Per the germline V gene, CDR1 is SGHDT and CDR2 is YYEEEE. This CDR3 is built from 16 residues. CDR3 DNA sequence: TGTGCCAGCAGCAACCGCCCAGCGTGGGTTATGTACGAGCAGTACTTC. Translated, it gives CASSNRPAWVMYEQYF.

The rearrangement joins TRBV28 to TRBJ1-1; 8 nucleotides match TRBD1. The CDR3 extends over 17 amino acids. Germline CDR1 is MDHEN and CDR2 is SYDVKM. J was trimmed by 5 bases and V by 4 bases; bases with no gene match: 15. The CDR3 here is CASSSHPSGTGGTEAFF. In nucleotides, the CDR3 is TGTGCCAGCAGTTCGCACCCTTCCGGGACAGGCGGAACTGAAGCTTTCTTT.

The chain links TRBV28 to TRBJ2-5; D gene unclear. V was pared by 4 bases and J by 13 bases, with 7 bases between. CDR1 MDHEN and CDR2 SYDVKM come from the germline V gene. This CDR3 spans 9 amino acids. The CDR3 sequence: CASSSPWYF. The CDR3 region has the DNA TGTGCCAGCAGTTCCCCCTGGTACTTC.

The rearrangement uses TRBV27 and TRBJ2-3; D perhaps matches TRBD2 (5 bases). The CDR3 has 13 amino acids. Germline V gene data show CDR1 as MNHEY and CDR2 as SMNVEV (reference sequence). Trimming removed 4 bases from V and 4 bases from J, with 9 bases in between. The CDR3 here is CASSSVGADTQYF. The CDR3 DNA follows: TGTGCCAGCAGTTCTGTGGGAGCAGATACGCAGTATTTT.

The table lists this clone with a count of one. The CDR3 bases are TGTGCCAGCAGTTACTCAGAGGCAGTCAGCTCCTACGAGCAGTACTTC. Translation gives CASSYSEAVSSYEQYF. V usage is TRBV6-5 and J usage is TRBJ2-7; no firm D call. Germline loops: CDR1 MNHEY, CDR2 SVGAGI. The CDR3 runs to 16 residues. Trimming removed 0 bases from V and 0 bases from J, with 12 bases in between.

The rearrangement uses TRBV7-2 and TRBJ2-2; TRBD1 might be the D (6 bases). V lost 6 bases, J lost 3 bases, and 17 bases lay in between. The germline V gene encodes CDR1 SGHTA and CDR2 FQGNSA. The CDR3 has 16 amino acids. This chain's CDR3 is CASRRYGRGDTGELFF. The CDR3 DNA follows: TGTGCCAGCAGGAGATACGGCAGGGGTGACACCGGGGAGCTGTTTTTT.

The chain is built from TRBV7-8 and TRBJ1-5, with 8 bases fitting TRBD1. Germline lookup yields CDR1 SGHVS and CDR2 FQNEAQ. V dropped 5 bases and J dropped 6; count of bases not matched to a gene: 9. The CDR3 runs to 15 residues. In nucleotides, the CDR3 is TGTGCCAGCAGCGCCGGACAGGGTAGGGGTCAGCCCCAGCATTTT. The encoded protein is CASSAGQGRGQPQHF. The full variable domain, with the rest looked up from reference TRBV7-8 and TRBJ1-5, is GAGVSQSPRYKVAKRGQDVALRCDPISGHVSLFWYQQALGQGPEFLTYFQNEAQLDKSGLPSDRFFAERPEGSVSTLKIQRTQQEDSAVYLCASSAGQGRGQPQHFGDGTRLSIL.

This sequence joins TRBV5-1 and TRBJ2-1; tentative D call: TRBD2 (5 bases). This CDR3 is built from 11 residues. In germline, CDR1 is SGHRS, CDR2 YFSETQ. Trimming left V 0 bases short and J 15 bases short, with 10 bases between. CDR3 in DNA: TGCGCCAGCAGCTTGGCGTCTAGCCTGTTCTTC. This gives the protein CASSLASSLFF.

The J gene is TRBJ2-7, the V gene TRBV28, with 14 bases that match TRBD2. There are 20 residues in the CDR3. Losses at the gene ends were 5 bases for V and 3 bases for J; bases not matched to a gene: 18. The V gene's germline CDR1 is MDHEN and CDR2 SYDVKM. The CDR3 DNA reads TGTGCCAGCAGTGACCCCCGTGGGACTAGCGGGAGTTCTTTAGGCTACGAGCAGTACTTC. This encodes CASSDPRGTSGSSLGYEQYF.

The V and J genes are TRBV11-2 and TRBJ1-2; 8 bases align to TRBD1. The CDR3 sequence is 14 residues long. V shed 2 bases and J 4 bases; nucleotides not matched to a gene: 3. From germline, CDR1 is SGHAT and CDR2 FQNNGV. DNA for the CDR3: TGTGCCAGCAGCTTACAGGGGGCCGGCTATGGCTACACCTTC. Its protein product is CASSLQGAGYGYTF.

About this clone itself: Mismatch with germline at one junction end may stem from a read error. The CDR3 here is CASSLARQGREF. The CDR3 DNA follows: TGTGCCAGCAGCTTAGCCCGACAGGGGCGAGAATTT. This chain links TRBV7-2 with TRBJ1-1, with 8 nucleotides matching TRBD1. Germline values: CDR1 SGHTA, CDR2 FQGNSA. This CDR3 has 12 residues.

The chain has TRBV6-5 and TRBJ2-5, with 13 nucleotides matching TRBD2. From germline, CDR1 is MNHEY and CDR2 SVGAGI. The CDR3 loop spans 16 amino acids. With 4 bases clipped from V and 6 bases from J, the junction kept 8 bases outside the gene matches. The CDR3 DNA sequence: TGTGCCAGCAGTTCTGAACTAGCGGGAGGGCCGCAGACCCAGTACTTC. Its protein product is CASSSELAGGPQTQYF.

The chain joins TRBV7-3 to TRBJ2-7; D ambiguous. This CDR3 has 14 amino acids. V was trimmed by 5 bases and J by 0 bases, leaving 11 bases between them. Germline V gene data show CDR1 as SGHTA and CDR2 as FQGTGA. CDR3 residues: CASSPTTGSYEQYF. CDR3 DNA: TGTGCCAGCAGCCCAACGACTGGCTCCTACGAGCAGTACTTC.

The chain carries TRBV5-4 and TRBJ2-2, with 13 bases aligning to TRBD2. Germline V gene data show CDR1 as SGHNT and CDR2 as YYREEE (reference sequence). The junction had 4 bases not matched to a gene; V was cut back by 2 bases and J by 3 bases. This CDR3 comprises 17 residues. In nucleotides, the CDR3 is TGTGCCAGCAGCTTAGGACTAGCGGGAGCGCACACCGGGGAGCTGTTTTTT. Its translation: CASSLGLAGAHTGELFF.

This chain uses TRBV6-5 with TRBJ1-2; 9 positions match TRBD1. The CDR3 contains 14 residues. With 5 bases clipped from V and 4 bases from J, the junction kept 5 bases outside the gene matches. Germline CDR1 MNHEY, CDR2 SVGAGI. The CDR3 nucleotides are TGTGCCAGCAGTCGACCGGGACAGGGCTATGGCTACACCTTC. Translating gives CASSRPGQGYGYTF.

The V gene is TRBV6-4, the J gene TRBJ1-1; D is unresolved. The germline gives CDR1 MRHNA, CDR2 SNTAGT. The CDR3 is 16 amino acids. V lost 0 bases to trimming and J lost 4 bases, with 15 bases between them. The CDR3 DNA reads as TGTGCCAGCAGTGACTCGGAGGGCCCCCTCCGCACTGAAGCTTTCTTT. It encodes CASSDSEGPLRTEAFF.

The rearrangement links TRBV12-2 to TRBJ2-7; TRBD2 reflects the table's D call only, with no check against the DNA. TRBV12-2 is a documented pseudogene. The CDR3 loop spans 16 amino acids. For the CDR3, the DNA is TGTGCAAGTCGCCTTCGTCATGAGTGCGGCTCCTACGAGCAGTACTTC. Translating it yields CASRLRHECGSYEQYF.

This sequence joins TRBV4-1 and TRBJ2-7; TRBD2 agrees at 11 bases. V lost 3 bases, J lost 6 bases, and 13 bases stayed unmatched. Germline CDR1 reads MGHRA; CDR2 reads YSYEKL. The CDR3 consists of 17 residues. CDR3 coding DNA: TGCGCCAGCAGCCACCTCCTCCCGGGTAGCGGGAGGGGCGAGCAGTACTTC. It yields the protein CASSHLLPGSGRGEQYF.

The chain links TRBV7-9 to TRBJ1-1; D is unresolved. This CDR3 is 14 amino acids long. With 2 bases removed from V and 4 bases from J, the gap between germline ends came to 11 bases. The germline V gene has CDR1 SEHNR and CDR2 FQNEAQ (reference sequence). CDR3 amino acids: CASSLLGLITEAFF. The DNA of the CDR3 is TGTGCCAGCAGCTTACTTGGACTGATCACTGAAGCTTTCTTT. Using reference TRBV7-9 and TRBJ1-1 for the parts outside the CDR3, the full variable domain is DTGVSQNPRHKITKRGQNVTFRCDPISEHNRLYWYRQTLGQGPEFLTYFQNEAQLEKSRLLSDRFSAERPKGSFSTLEIQRTEQGDSAMYLCASSLLGLITEAFFGQGTRLTVV.